The T cell receptor (beta chain) under discussion was sequenced for a study of T-cell memory formation after mild COVID-19. Overall study context: TCR clusters largely stayed donor specific.

The CDR3 covers 15 residues. CDR1 and CDR2 (germline): ENHRY, SYGVKD. V was pared by 4 bases and J by 4 bases, with 13 bases between. TCRdb redid the calling of the 5' RACE reads with MiXCR, one entry per CDR3 protein. This sample yields approximately 250,000 distinct CDR3 sequences, of which 16% are seen a single time; roughly 22% belongs to the top ten. Points on this clonotype: Its antigen remains unknown.

Study-level results: Prior to infection, memory already included some responding clones, suggesting cross-reactive memory joined.

The sequence was obtained from a man younger than 30 who had mild COVID-19 (a few samples of this study predate the infection). Cell type and time point are not known. The sample consisted of PBMCs or a T cell subset sorted from them (not recorded which). The rearrangement joins TRBV10-3 to TRBJ1-4, with D tentatively TRBD1 (6 bases). CDR3 amino acids: CAISVTGPVNEKLFF. DNA for the CDR3: TGTGCCATCAGTGTGACAGGTCCTGTTAATGAAAAACTGTTTTTT.